The clone carrying this T cell receptor beta chain was found a few times. These data belong to a study of CD8+ T cells in alopecia areata. RNA extraction and reverse transcription yielded cDNA as sequencing template. Clones were read by immunoSEQ multiplex PCR, and TCRdb kept only the in-frame ones, dropping some. Of around 100,000 clones listed, approximately 52% are singletons. In germline, CDR1 is SQVTM, CDR2 ANQGSEA. V was clipped by 5 bases and J by 10 bases; unmatched bases: 12. The CDR3 is 14 amino acids. The sequenced sample was CD4+ T cells sorted from blood. The chain is built from TRBV29-1 and TRBJ2-1, with 9 bases identical to TRBD1. The receptor was isolated from a human donor in good health. Here the CDR3 DNA reads TGCAGCGTTAGATTCCGGGACAGGGCGGGAGAGCAGTTCTTC. It encodes CSVRFRDRAGEQFF.